Listed here are 21 T cell receptor beta chains from one sample, sequenced in a study of blood T cell repertoires in COVID-19. TCRdb's table, derived via immunoSEQ multiplex PCR, lists solely in-frame clones and lacks some. Found here are under 200,000 clones, under 80% of them singletons; the top ten hold about 3%. Sequencing was carried out using peripheral blood. The receptors were gathered from a man aged 70 or older with acute or convalescent COVID-19.

Details on this clone: One end of the junction does not line up with germline, which may come from a read error. This chain joins TRBV25-1 and TRBJ1-1; D not resolved. Germline V gene data show CDR1 as MGHDK and CDR2 as SYGVNS. The CDR3 spans 14 residues. CDR3 in amino acids: CASRDSGRGTEAFF. The CDR3 DNA sequence: TGTGCCAGCCGTGACTCCGGGAGAGGCACTGAAGCTTTCTTT.

This clone was seen a handful of times. The chain combines TRBV7-9 with TRBJ1-1; 7 bases map to TRBD1. V lost 1 base, J lost 0 bases, and 5 bases stayed unmatched. The germline CDR1 and CDR2 sequences are SEHNR and FQNEAQ (reference sequence). The CDR3 is 16 residues long. The CDR3 DNA reads TGTGCCAGCAGCTTAGGTTCAGGGGGGCTGAACACTGAAGCTTTCTTT. This codes for CASSLGSGGLNTEAFF.

This chain links TRBV7-6 with TRBJ2-1; 10 positions agree with TRBD2. With V trimmed by 5 bases and J by 7 bases, 8 bases remained unmatched. Germline V gene lookup returns CDR1 SGHVS and CDR2 FNYEAQ. CDR3 length: 15 amino acids. Here the CDR3 reads CASSPGLAATNEQFF. The CDR3 bases are TGTGCCAGCAGCCCTGGACTAGCGGCTACGAATGAGCAGTTCTTC.

The chain employs TRBV29-1 and TRBJ2-4, with 7 bases that match TRBD2. In germline, CDR1 is SQVTM, CDR2 ANQGSEA. V lost 3 bases, J lost 6 bases, and 8 bases stayed unmatched. The CDR3 is 14 residues long. The CDR3 region has the DNA TGCAGCGTTGAGGGGACTACTTTCGGAAACATTCAGTACTTC. This gives the protein CSVEGTTFGNIQYF.

The J gene is TRBJ1-2, the V gene TRBV7-9; D may be TRBD1 (6 bases). The CDR3 contains 15 residues. Germline V lookup: CDR1 SEHNR, CDR2 FQNEAQ (reference sequence). Trimming cost V 5 bases and J 4 bases, with 17 bases left between them. In DNA, the CDR3 is TGTGCCAGCAGCCTACCGGGGGGCGGCGGCTATGGCTACACCTTC. Translated, it gives CASSLPGGGGYGYTF.

V is TRBV29-1 and J is TRBJ2-2; TRBD2 matches at 13 bases. Trimming removed 6 bases from V and 6 bases from J; junction bases left unmatched: 4. The CDR3 is made up of 14 amino acids. Germline-derived CDR1 and CDR2 are SQVTM and ANQGSEA. CDR3 region: CSVRTSGSPGELFF. The DNA of the CDR3 is TGCAGCGTGAGGACTAGCGGGAGTCCCGGGGAGCTGTTTTTT.

This clone was recorded only once. This chain joins TRBV5-1 and TRBJ2-3; 7 nucleotides align to TRBD2. The CDR3 has 16 amino acids. In germline, CDR1 is SGHRS, CDR2 YFSETQ. The V segment lost 0 bases and the J segment 3 bases; nucleotides outside the gene matches: 7. Here the CDR3 DNA reads TGCGCCAGCAGCTTGGCCGGCGCGGGGGTAACAGATACGCAGTATTTT. It yields the protein CASSLAGAGVTDTQYF.

This rearrangement joins TRBV6-6 to TRBJ1-2; 7 bases match TRBD1. After removal of 6 bases from V and 8 bases from J, the junction contained 9 bases not matched to a gene. The CDR3 is made up of 13 amino acids. Germline CDR1 MNHNY, CDR2 SVGAGI (reference sequence). This chain's CDR3 is CASSPAQGLGYTF. The CDR3 coding sequence is TGTGCCAGCAGCCCTGCACAGGGGCTCGGCTACACCTTC.

The CDR3 nucleotides are TGTGCCAGCAGCGCGGGGGCAAGGGGCTACACCTTC. Its translation is CASSAGARGYTF. The chain is built from TRBV14 and TRBJ1-2, with a tentative D call TRBD1 (6 bases). The V and J ends lost 5 bases and 8 bases respectively, with 12 bases between them. This CDR3 has 12 amino acids. Germline V gene data show CDR1 as SGHDN and CDR2 as FVKESK.

The rearrangement links TRBV7-8 to TRBJ2-5, with D tentatively TRBD2 (6 bases). The ends were cut back, 5 bases at V and 3 bases at J, with 19 bases in the middle. CDR1 SGHVS and CDR2 FQNEAQ come from the germline V gene. This CDR3 is built from 16 residues. Written as DNA, the CDR3 is TGTGCCAGCAGCAAGGGGCTAGCGACAACAGAAGAGACCCAGTACTTC. It yields the protein CASSKGLATTEETQYF. Looking up the rest from reference TRBV7-8 and TRBJ2-5 gives the full variable domain: GAGVSQSPRYKVAKRGQDVALRCDPISGHVSLFWYQQALGQGPEFLTYFQNEAQLDKSGLPSDRFFAERPEGSVSTLKIQRTQQEDSAVYLCASSKGLATTEETQYFGPGTRLLVL.

The V gene is TRBV24-1, the J gene TRBJ2-7; 7 bases are shared with TRBD1. CDR1 and CDR2 (germline): KGHDR, SFDVKD. The CDR3 runs to 15 residues. V lost 4 bases and J lost 3; bases outside the gene matches: 8. The chain's CDR3 is CATSDTGQSYYEQYF. In DNA, the CDR3 is TGTGCCACCAGTGACACGGGACAGAGTTACTACGAGCAGTACTTC.

The CDR3 protein is CASSPTSGPNNEQFF. The DNA for the CDR3 is TGTGCCAGCAGCCCTACTAGCGGGCCAAACAATGAGCAGTTCTTC. The rearrangement links TRBV9 to TRBJ2-1; 9 bases are a match to TRBD2. The V and J ends lost 4 bases and 5 bases, in that order; junction bases with no gene match: 7. The CDR3 is made up of 15 amino acids. CDR1 is SGDLS and CDR2 is YYNGEE in the germline V gene.

Only one count was recorded for this clone. This chain links TRBV7-2 with TRBJ2-1; 11 bases line up with TRBD2. Trimming cost V 3 bases and J 3 bases; bases outside gene matches: 10. Germline loops: CDR1 SGHTA, CDR2 FQGNSA. CDR3 length: 18 residues. The CDR3 sequence: CASSFFMGGTSGYNEQFF. CDR3 bases: TGTGCCAGCAGCTTTTTCATGGGAGGGACTAGCGGCTACAATGAGCAGTTCTTC. Full variable domain (outside the CDR3, taken from reference TRBV7-2 and TRBJ2-1): GAGVSQSPSNKVTEKGKDVELRCDPISGHTALYWYRQSLGQGLEFLIYFQGNSAPDKSGLPSDRFSAERTGGSVSTLTIQRTQQEDSAVYLCASSFFMGGTSGYNEQFFGPGTRLTVL.

This chain connects TRBV28 to TRBJ2-7; 7 nucleotides match TRBD1. V lost 8 bases, J lost 3 bases, and 1 base stayed unmatched. Germline CDR1 is MDHEN and CDR2 is SYDVKM. The CDR3 runs to 11 residues. In DNA form, the CDR3 reads TGTGCCAGCGGGACAGTCTACGAGCAGTACTTC. This sequence encodes CASGTVYEQYF.

The gene calls are TRBV7-2 and TRBJ1-5; D gene unclear. The CDR3 is 14 amino acids. The germline gives CDR1 SGHTA, CDR2 FQGNSA. V was shortened by 0 bases and J by 0 bases, with 3 bases between the two germline ends. DNA for the CDR3: TGTGCCAGCAGCTTAGCCGGTAGCAATCAGCCCCAGCATTTT. Protein sequence: CASSLAGSNQPQHF.

This clone was picked up a small number of times. The chain links TRBV27 to TRBJ2-2; TRBD1 aligns across 12 bases. The V gene's germline CDR1 is MNHEY and CDR2 SMNVEV (reference sequence). This CDR3 contains 15 residues. After removal of 4 bases from V and 7 bases from J, the junction contained 4 bases not matched to a gene. CDR3 in amino acids: CASSSGQGAVGELFF. In DNA, the CDR3 is TGTGCCAGCAGTTCGGGACAGGGGGCGGTCGGGGAGCTGTTTTTT.

This chain uses TRBV5-1 with TRBJ2-5; 14 bases are shared with TRBD2. With 4 bases clipped from V and 2 bases from J, the junction kept 4 bases outside the gene matches. This CDR3 is 16 amino acids long. Germline V gene sequence: CDR1 SGHRS, CDR2 YFSETQ. In nucleotides, the CDR3 is TGCGCCAGCAGCACGGGACTAGCGGGGGCACAAGAGACCCAGTACTTC. It translates to CASSTGLAGAQETQYF.

V gene TRBV5-1 combines with J gene TRBJ2-6; TRBD1 is a possible D gene (5 bases). This CDR3 is built from 16 residues. V was shortened by 4 bases and J by 0 bases, with 11 bases between the two germline ends. Germline V CDR1 and CDR2: SGHRS, YFSETQ. DNA of the CDR3: TGCGCCAGCAGCCTAGACAGTAACTCTGGGGCCAACGTCCTGACTTTC. It codes for CASSLDSNSGANVLTF.

This rearrangement joins TRBV24-1 to TRBJ1-4; D possibly corresponds to TRBD1 (5 bases). The CDR3 contains 16 residues. Germline-derived CDR1 and CDR2 are KGHDR and SFDVKD. V dropped 3 bases and J dropped 3 bases, with 13 bases sitting between them. Written as DNA, the CDR3 is TGTGCCACCAGTGATCGCGGGGCAGGTGCTAATGAAAAACTGTTTTTT. This gives the protein CATSDRGAGANEKLFF.

There are a few counts of this clone. This chain uses TRBV11-3 with TRBJ2-1, with TRBD2 matching over 11 bases. Germline V gene data show CDR1 as SGHNT and CDR2 as YENEEA. J was trimmed by 0 bases and V by 3 bases; bases with no gene match: 1. This CDR3 has 16 amino acids. CDR3 nucleotides: TGTGCCAGCAGCTTTCTAGCGGGAGGCTCCTACAATGAGCAGTTCTTC. As protein: CASSFLAGGSYNEQFF.

This clone was counted only a few times. The chain has TRBV6-4 and TRBJ1-5; D not resolved. Germline lookup yields CDR1 MRHNA and CDR2 SNTAGT. V was pared by 6 bases and J by 0 bases, with 6 bases between. This CDR3 is 13 amino acids long. CDR3 sequence reads: CASSLDSNQPQHF. The CDR3, as DNA: TGTGCCAGCAGCTTAGATAGCAATCAGCCCCAGCATTTT.